These 9 T cell receptor beta chains were all obtained from the same sample, sequenced in a study of cytomegalovirus exposure and HLA in healthy donors. PCR employed 60 Vbeta and 13 Jbeta primers. Profiling relied on immunoSEQ multiplex PCR, and the TCRdb table lists in-frame clones only, not all of them. The sample consists of around 86,000 clones, less than 10% of them appearing once. The specimen was PBMCs. The receptor source for this set is a man aged 45-60 years in good health and CMV-seronegative.

This chain connects TRBV9 to TRBJ2-7; TRBD1 is a possible D gene (6 bases). This CDR3 is built from 14 residues. With 3 bases removed from V and 6 bases from J, the gap between germline ends came to 16 bases. Germline-derived CDR1 and CDR2 are SGDLS and YYNGEE. The CDR3: CASSGQAEVGEQYF. The CDR3 nucleotides read TGTGCCAGCAGCGGACAGGCCGAGGTCGGCGAGCAGTACTTC.

On this clone itself: The sample contains more than one DNA sequence encoding this CDR3. The J gene is TRBJ1-1, the V gene TRBV28; D is unclear. V lost 3 bases to trimming and J lost 1 base, with 6 bases between them. Germline CDR1 is MDHEN and CDR2 is SYDVKM. The CDR3 consists of 13 residues. The DNA for the CDR3 is TGTGCCAGCAGTTTTAGCCAGAACACTGAAGCTTTCTTT. Protein product: CASSFSQNTEAFF.

The J gene is TRBJ2-5, the V gene TRBV18; 9 positions agree with TRBD1. The V segment lost 5 bases and the J segment 9 bases; nucleotides outside the gene matches: 7. CDR1 is KGHSH, CDR2 LQKENI, per germline. The CDR3 is 13 amino acids. The CDR3 DNA reads as TGTGCCAGCTCAAGAGACAGGGGGGAGGCCCAGTACTTC. Translating gives CASSRDRGEAQYF.

The chain recombines TRBV4-1 with TRBJ2-5; D may be TRBD1 (6 bases). TRBJ2-7 matches the DNA end more closely, so the J call is doubtful. Germline assignment: CDR1 MGHRA and CDR2 YSYEKL. This CDR3 is 17 amino acids long. The CDR3 sequence is CASSQALGGDGSYEQYF. CDR3 bases: TGCGCCAGCAGCCAAGCCTTAGGGGGAGATGGCTCCTACGAGCAGTACTTC.

The chain has TRBV28 and TRBJ1-5; D not certain. Germline V gene sequence: CDR1 MDHEN, CDR2 SYDVKM. V lost 3 bases and J 10 bases, leaving 7 bases between the germline ends. The CDR3 extends over 11 amino acids. The CDR3 here is CASSFREPQHF. The DNA of the CDR3 is TGTGCCAGCAGTTTCCGGGAACCCCAGCATTTT. The full variable domain, completed using reference TRBV28 and TRBJ1-5, is DVKVTQSSRYLVKRTGEKVFLECVQDMDHENMFWYRQDPGLGLRLIYFSYDVKMKEKGDIPEGYSVSREKKERFSLILESASTNQTSMYLCASSFREPQHFGDGTRLSIL.

The chain links TRBV27 to TRBJ1-1; TRBD1 agrees at 7 bases. Per germline, CDR1 MNHEY and CDR2 SMNVEV (reference sequence). The length of the CDR3 is 17 residues. Losses at the gene ends were 4 bases for V and 1 base for J; bases not matched to a gene: 12. CDR3 bases: TGTGCCAGCAGTTCCCAATCAGGGGGTACCTCGAACACTGAAGCTTTCTTT. Amino acids: CASSSQSGGTSNTEAFF.

The genes are TRBV28 and TRBJ1-5, with TRBD1 as a possible D gene (6 bases). The CDR3 sequence is 14 residues long. Germline V CDR1 and CDR2: MDHEN, SYDVKM. V was clipped by 5 bases and J by 5 bases, with 13 bases between them. CDR3: CASSTWGGDQPQHF. The CDR3 DNA follows: TGTGCCAGCAGTACTTGGGGGGGCGATCAGCCCCAGCATTTT.

This clone was seen only a few times. This chain uses TRBV28 with TRBJ1-1; D is unresolved. Per the germline V gene, CDR1 is MDHEN and CDR2 is SYDVKM. CDR3 length: 11 amino acids. Deletions cut 1 base from V and 5 bases from J, with 2 bases between. The DNA of the CDR3 is TGTGCCAGCAGTTTATTAACTGAAGCTTTCTTT. It translates to CASSLLTEAFF.

This clone turned up a few times. Other DNA sequences in the sample encode the same CDR3. This sequence joins TRBV6-5 and TRBJ1-5, with 8 bases lining up with TRBD1. The CDR3 is made up of 14 amino acids. CDR1 and CDR2 from the germline V gene are MNHEY and SVGAGI. V shed 6 bases and J 4 bases; nucleotides not matched to a gene: 5. DNA of the CDR3: TGTGCCAGCAGACCAACAGGGGGGAATCAGCCCCAGCATTTT. It encodes CASRPTGGNQPQHF.